The table lists the clone carrying this TCR beta chain with a few counts. Original processing notes: Nucleated cell number was recorded as an estimate derived from reference gene primer amplification. TCRdb's copy holds only in-frame clones and misses some; the assay was immunoSEQ multiplex PCR. V, J and clone size reflect that table, while D and trimming were determined from the DNA. The table lists 70,000 to 100,000 clones, over 70% of them singletons, with approximately 4% in the top ten. This record belongs to a study of blood T cell repertoires in COVID-19. Overall study: Sites in the United States, Italy and Spain provided acute and convalescent COVID-19 samples. Sources were T cells, B-cell-depleted T cells, or PBMCs; the material itself was cDNA or gDNA.

Per the germline V gene, CDR1 is SGHNT and CDR2 is YYREEE (reference sequence). The J segment lost 0 bases and the V segment lost 0 bases, leaving 12 bases of the junction unmatched. This CDR3 is built from 18 residues. The V gene is TRBV5-4, the J gene TRBJ2-7; 7 nucleotides align to TRBD1. This TCR was sampled from a woman in her 50s with acute or convalescent COVID-19. The sequenced sample consisted of peripheral blood. The CDR3: CASSLGGTADLSSYEQYF. The CDR3 DNA reads as TGTGCCAGCAGCTTGGGAGGGACAGCTGATTTGAGCTCCTACGAGCAGTACTTC.